The sequence of this TCR beta chain was determined in a study of graft-versus-host responses after intestinal transplantation. Across the whole study: For around three years after anti-thymocyte globulin induction, all recipients took tacrolimus and steroids.

V shed 0 bases and J shed 6 bases, with 9 bases lying between them. Per germline, CDR1 SGHDN and CDR2 FVKESK. The CDR3 runs 13 residues. The assay was immunoSEQ multiplex PCR, and TCRdb's table has in-frame clones only and misses some. The profile covers about 37,000 clones, with roughly 87% appearing a single time and roughly 17% taken by the ten largest. Whole-study findings and limits: Patients with graft-donor T cell macrochimerism had high graft-versus-host to host-versus-graft clonal ratios in allografts. Researchers found peak circulating GvH clone levels linked to early post-transplant HvG declines. Recipient marrow contained GvH clones, some of which appeared first in ileum or blood.

Intraepithelial and lamina propria lymphocytes were isolated from graft specimens. A note on this clone: Its specificity is unknown.

The chain recombines TRBV14 with TRBJ2-7; D remains ambiguous. This TCR came from a human patient who received an intestinal transplant, so some T cells may come from the graft donor. The specimen was ileum tissue, collected almost 210 days after intestinal transplant. In DNA, the CDR3 is TGTGCCAGCAGCCAAGAGTTGGGATCCGAGCAGTACTTC. Protein: CASSQELGSEQYF.